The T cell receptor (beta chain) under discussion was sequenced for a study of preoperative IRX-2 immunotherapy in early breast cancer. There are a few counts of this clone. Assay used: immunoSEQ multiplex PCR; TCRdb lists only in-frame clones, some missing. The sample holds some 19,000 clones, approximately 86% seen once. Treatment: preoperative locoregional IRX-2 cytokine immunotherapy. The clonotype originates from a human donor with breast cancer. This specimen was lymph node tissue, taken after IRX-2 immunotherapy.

The CDR3 loop reads CSVVPGVTGELFF. Here the CDR3 DNA reads TGCAGCGTTGTTCCGGGAGTCACCGGGGAGCTGTTTTTT. The chain links TRBV29-1 to TRBJ2-2, with TRBD2 as a possible D gene (6 bases). V was cut by 4 bases and J by 4 bases, with 10 bases left in between. The germline CDR1 and CDR2 sequences are SQVTM and ANQGSEA. The CDR3 runs to 13 residues.